This TCR beta chain appears in the sequencing data of a study of long-term antiretroviral therapy in people with HIV. Findings of the study overall: Repertoires with HIV possessed tighter CDR3 length spans than those of controls.

Of note for this clone: Its target is unknown.

Samples were assayed with immunoSEQ v3.0 at survey level. Generated by immunoSEQ multiplex PCR, the TCRdb table keeps only in-frame clones and is missing some. The data show about 19,000 clones, 79% seen once. Trimming left V 4 bases short and J 2 bases short, with 18 bases between. Germline V lookup: CDR1 SGHAT, CDR2 FQNNGV. The CDR3 covers 17 residues. The sequence was obtained from a man in his late teens or twenties with HIV. The material was unsorted PBMCs, obtained at the start of antiretroviral therapy, before treatment. The rearrangement joins TRBV11-2 to TRBJ2-1; the D is unclear. The DNA of the CDR3 is TGTGCCAGCAGCTATAGACCCGTTCGCACCACCTACAATGAGCAGTTCTTC. It translates to CASSYRPVRTTYNEQFF.